A single sample is the source of the 16 T cell receptor beta chains below, sequenced in a study of high-grade serous ovarian cancer treatment subgroups. The method was immunoSEQ multiplex PCR; TCRdb's version includes in-frame clones alone and lacks a portion of them. The sample contains about 6,200 clones, about 80% of which appear only once. Tumor samples were taken before definitive surgery or chemotherapy. Input material: tumor tissue. The source is a human donor with high-grade serous ovarian cancer.

The V and J genes are TRBV7-8 and TRBJ1-1; a possible D gene is TRBD1 (5 bases). Germline CDR1 reads SGHVS; CDR2 reads FQNEAQ. There are 15 residues in the CDR3. V was shortened by 4 bases and J by 1 base, with 13 bases between the two germline ends. In nucleotides, the CDR3 is TGTGCCAGCAGCTCAACCGGGACCAAGAACACTGAAGCTTTCTTT. Translation: CASSSTGTKNTEAFF.

The chain is built from TRBV6-1 and TRBJ2-5; the D is unclear. The CDR3 has 13 residues. The V gene lost 10 bases and the J gene lost 2 bases, with 14 bases spanning the gap. The V gene's germline CDR1 is MNHNS and CDR2 SASEGT. The CDR3 region has the DNA TGTGCCACCACGGCTAGTTTACAAGAGACCCAGTACTTC. Translating it yields CATTASLQETQYF.

This clone was observed a handful of times. The V and J genes are TRBV9 and TRBJ2-2; D call uncertain. Trimming took 4 bases from V and 6 from J, leaving 10 bases between them. CDR1 is SGDLS, CDR2 YYNGEE, per germline. The CDR3 totals 13 residues. For the CDR3, the DNA is TGTGCCAGCAGCCCACCTTTAGCCGGGGAGCTGTTTTTT. Protein sequence: CASSPPLAGELFF.

This chain connects TRBV7-2 to TRBJ2-7; D could derive from TRBD1 or TRBD2 (5 bases each). The CDR3 has 14 amino acids. Germline V gene data show CDR1 as SGHTA and CDR2 as FQGNSA. V gave up 0 bases and J gave up 7 bases, with 13 bases separating them. CDR3: CASSLAAGGGEQYF. CDR3 DNA sequence: TGTGCCAGCAGCTTAGCGGCAGGTGGGGGTGAGCAGTACTTC. The variable domain in full, with the rest retrieved from reference TRBV7-2 and TRBJ2-7, is GAGVSQSPSNKVTEKGKDVELRCDPISGHTALYWYRQSLGQGLEFLIYFQGNSAPDKSGLPSDRFSAERTGGSVSTLTIQRTQQEDSAVYLCASSLAAGGGEQYFGPGTRLTVT.

This clone appeared a few times. The V gene is TRBV7-2, the J gene TRBJ1-1; D gene ambiguous. The CDR3 runs to 14 residues. Trimming pared 4 bases from V and 2 bases from J, leaving 11 bases between. CDR1 is SGHTA, CDR2 FQGNSA, per germline. CDR3 loop: CASSSSTYNTEAFF. In nucleotides, the CDR3 is TGTGCCAGCAGCTCCTCCACCTACAACACTGAAGCTTTCTTT. The entire variable domain, with the rest obtained from reference TRBV7-2 and TRBJ1-1, is as follows: GAGVSQSPSNKVTEKGKDVELRCDPISGHTALYWYRQSLGQGLEFLIYFQGNSAPDKSGLPSDRFSAERTGGSVSTLTIQRTQQEDSAVYLCASSSSTYNTEAFFGQGTRLTVV.

V gene TRBV19 combines with J gene TRBJ2-5; 8 bases agree with TRBD2. J gave up 2 bases and V 4 bases, and 6 bases lay outside the gene matches. The germline CDR1 and CDR2 sequences are LNHDA and SQIVND (reference sequence). This CDR3 is built from 15 residues. CDR3 bases: TGTGCCAGTAGTACCTTAGCGGGGCAGCAAGAGACCCAGTACTTC. Residues: CASSTLAGQQETQYF. Full variable domain (rest looked up from reference TRBV19 and TRBJ2-5): DGGITQSPKYLFRKEGQNVTLSCEQNLNHDAMYWYRQDPGQGLRLIYYSQIVNDFQKGDIAEGYSVSREKKESFPLTVTSAQKNPTAFYLCASSTLAGQQETQYFGPGTRLLVL.

This chain connects TRBV2 to TRBJ2-3; 7 bases match TRBD1. Trimming cost V 7 bases and J 2 bases; bases outside gene matches: 6. Germline assignment: CDR1 SNHLY and CDR2 FYNNEI. CDR3 length equals 14 residues. In DNA, the CDR3 is TGTGCCAGCAAGGGGCAGGGGGTCACAGATACGCAGTATTTT. Translation: CASKGQGVTDTQYF.

This clone was seen a handful of times. The J gene is TRBJ1-4, the V gene TRBV4-2; TRBD1 agrees at 8 bases. Trimming cost V 1 base and J 7 bases; bases outside gene matches: 5. The length of the CDR3 is 15 residues. The germline V gene encodes CDR1 LGHNA and CDR2 YNFKEQ. CDR3 loop: CASSQGAGGGEKLFF. The CDR3 nucleotides are TGTGCCAGCAGCCAAGGGGCAGGGGGCGGTGAAAAACTGTTTTTT.

This chain uses TRBV13 with TRBJ2-7, with D tentatively TRBD1 or TRBD2 (5 bases each). V was cut by 6 bases and J by 7 bases, with 13 bases left in between. This CDR3 is 12 amino acids long. The germline V gene has CDR1 PRHDT and CDR2 FYEKMQ (reference sequence). The CDR3 loop is CASSYQGREQYF. The CDR3 DNA is TGTGCCAGCAGTTACCAGGGACGGGAGCAGTACTTC.

V is TRBV5-1 and J is TRBJ2-5, with TRBD1 matching 8 bases. CDR1 is SGHRS and CDR2 is YFSETQ in the germline V gene. Unmatched junction bases numbered 2, after V lost 3 bases and J lost 1 base. This CDR3 has 14 amino acids. The CDR3 reads CASSSTGGQETQYF. CDR3 in DNA: TGCGCCAGCAGCTCCACAGGGGGCCAAGAGACCCAGTACTTC.

This chain uses TRBV6-6 with TRBJ1-6; no clear D. Germline CDR1 MNHNY, CDR2 SVGAGI (reference sequence). The length of the CDR3 is 15 residues. V was cut by 4 bases and J by 0 bases, with 7 bases left in between. The CDR3 DNA sequence: TGTGCCAGCAGTTTCTCTAGCTCCTATAATTCACCCCTCCACTTT. It specifies CASSFSSSYNSPLHF.

The CDR3 DNA is TGTGCCAGCAGTGTTTCTCTCCGGGCTTACGGGGCCAACGTCCTGACTTTC. This gives the protein CASSVSLRAYGANVLTF. The V and J genes are TRBV2 and TRBJ2-6, with D unclear. CDR3 length equals 17 residues. The germline CDR1 and CDR2 sequences are SNHLY and FYNNEI. V was cut by 4 bases and J by 4 bases, with 17 bases left in between.

The chain has TRBV28 and TRBJ1-2, with D possibly being TRBD1 (5 bases). The CDR3 has 13 residues. Germline loops: CDR1 MDHEN, CDR2 SYDVKM. Trimming cost V 3 bases and J 2 bases, with 7 bases left between them. This CDR3 reads CASSFWGNYGYTF. CDR3 bases: TGTGCCAGCAGTTTTTGGGGGAACTATGGCTACACCTTC.

This clone was observed a handful of times. The chain employs TRBV5-1 and TRBJ1-1, with TRBD1 identical over 8 bases. The CDR3 spans 16 residues. The germline CDR1 and CDR2 sequences are SGHRS and YFSETQ. The V and J ends lost 4 bases and 2 bases, in that order; junction bases with no gene match: 10. The CDR3 spells CASSTGQGGLNTEAFF. DNA for the CDR3: TGCGCCAGCAGCACAGGACAGGGAGGGTTAAACACTGAAGCTTTCTTT.

A few counts support this clone. This chain uses TRBV4-1 with TRBJ1-1; D perhaps matches TRBD1 (5 bases). The CDR3 is 13 residues long. V lost 2 bases, J lost 5 bases, and 9 bases lay in between. Looked up from germline, CDR1 is MGHRA and CDR2 is YSYEKL. CDR3 bases: TGCGCCAGCAGCCAAACGGGGCTGACTGAAGCTTTCTTT. Its translation is CASSQTGLTEAFF.

The count of this clone is one. The chain joins TRBV6-1 to TRBJ2-7, with a tentative D call TRBD1 (6 bases). V shed 10 bases and J shed 2 bases, with 21 bases lying between them. From germline, CDR1 is MNHNS and CDR2 SASEGT. The CDR3 has 15 residues. Written as DNA, the CDR3 is TGTGCCACCCGGGGTGGGCCCAGGGGAACCTACGAGCAGTACTTC. This codes for CATRGGPRGTYEQYF.